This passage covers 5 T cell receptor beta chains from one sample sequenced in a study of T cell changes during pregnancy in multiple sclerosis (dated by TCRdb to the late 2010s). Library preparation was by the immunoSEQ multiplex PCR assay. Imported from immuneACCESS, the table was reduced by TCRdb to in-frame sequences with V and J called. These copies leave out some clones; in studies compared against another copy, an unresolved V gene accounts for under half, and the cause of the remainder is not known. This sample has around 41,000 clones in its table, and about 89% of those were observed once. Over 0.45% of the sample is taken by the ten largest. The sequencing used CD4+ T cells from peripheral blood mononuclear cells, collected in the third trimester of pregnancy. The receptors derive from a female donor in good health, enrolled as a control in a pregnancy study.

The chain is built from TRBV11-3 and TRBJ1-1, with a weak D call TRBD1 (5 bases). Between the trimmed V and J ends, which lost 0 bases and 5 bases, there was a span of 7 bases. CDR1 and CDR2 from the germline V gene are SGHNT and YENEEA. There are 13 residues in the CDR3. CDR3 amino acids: CASSLDRTTEAFF. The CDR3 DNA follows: TGTGCCAGCAGCTTAGACAGGACAACTGAAGCTTTCTTT.

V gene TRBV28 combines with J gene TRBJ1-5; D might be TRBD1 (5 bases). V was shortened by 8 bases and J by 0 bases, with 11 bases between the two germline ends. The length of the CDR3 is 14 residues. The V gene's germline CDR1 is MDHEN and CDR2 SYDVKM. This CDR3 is CASVQVYSNQPQHF. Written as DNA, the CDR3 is TGTGCCAGCGTACAGGTATATAGCAATCAGCCCCAGCATTTT.

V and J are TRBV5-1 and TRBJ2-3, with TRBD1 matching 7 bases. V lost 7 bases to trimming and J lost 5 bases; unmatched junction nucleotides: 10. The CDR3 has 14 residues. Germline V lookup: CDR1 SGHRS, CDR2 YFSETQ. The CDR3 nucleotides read TGCGCCAGCGAAGTAGGGGGCGTTCGAGATACGCAGTATTTT. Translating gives CASEVGGVRDTQYF.

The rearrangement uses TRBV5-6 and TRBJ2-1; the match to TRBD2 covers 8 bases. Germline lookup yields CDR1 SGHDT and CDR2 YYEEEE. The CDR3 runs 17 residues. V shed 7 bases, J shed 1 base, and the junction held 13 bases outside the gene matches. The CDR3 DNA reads TGTGCCAGCTCCACGACCCCCGGGACTAGGTCCTACAATGAGCAGTTCTTC. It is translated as CASSTTPGTRSYNEQFF.

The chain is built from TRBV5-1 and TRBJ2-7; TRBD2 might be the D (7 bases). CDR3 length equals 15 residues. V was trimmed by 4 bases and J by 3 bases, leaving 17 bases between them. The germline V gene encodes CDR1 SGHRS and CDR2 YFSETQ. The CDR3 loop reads CASSPAGAILYEQYF. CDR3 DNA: TGCGCCAGCAGCCCCGCGGGGGCGATTCTCTACGAGCAGTACTTC.